The 25 T cell receptor beta chains in this list originate from one sample, sequenced in a study of blood T cell repertoires in COVID-19. Method: immunoSEQ multiplex PCR; TCRdb's copy keeps in-frame clones and lacks some. The table includes some 70,000 clones, 73% detected once. Sequenced input: peripheral blood. The receptor source for this set is a man in his fifties or sixties with acute or convalescent COVID-19.

The chain couples TRBV5-1 to TRBJ2-1; D is ambiguous. The CDR3 contains 13 residues. Germline CDR1 is SGHRS and CDR2 is YFSETQ. Trimming removed 1 base at V and 6 bases at J, with 8 bases between. In nucleotides, the CDR3 is TGCGCCAGCAGCTTGTCTGTAGCCAATGAGCAGTTCTTC. Its translation: CASSLSVANEQFF.

This clone was recorded a few times. This chain links TRBV2 with TRBJ2-1; no definite D call. CDR1 is SNHLY and CDR2 is FYNNEI in the germline V gene. The CDR3 has 12 amino acids. Deletions cut 6 bases from V and 5 bases from J, with 8 bases between. The CDR3 loop reads CASSLRNNEQFF. In DNA form, the CDR3 reads TGTGCCAGCAGCCTTAGAAACAATGAGCAGTTCTTC.

V usage is TRBV9 and J usage is TRBJ1-2, with D unclear. Trimming left V 0 bases short and J 8 bases short, with 5 bases between. CDR3 size: 11 residues. The germline V gene has CDR1 SGDLS and CDR2 YYNGEE. The DNA of the CDR3 is TGTGCCAGCAGCGTAGCGCGCGGCTACACCTTC. It encodes CASSVARGYTF.

The CDR3 reads CASSLGGQANTIYF. CDR3 sequence (DNA): TGCGCCAGCAGCTTGGGAGGACAGGCGAACACCATATATTTT. The chain uses TRBV5-1 and TRBJ1-3; TRBD1 matches at 7 bases. The CDR3 consists of 14 residues. Trimming at V came to 0 bases and at J to 7 bases, leaving 4 bases not matched to a gene. CDR1 and CDR2 from the germline V gene are SGHRS and YFSETQ.

The V gene is TRBV5-6, the J gene TRBJ2-7, with TRBD1 matching 7 bases. The CDR3 covers 12 residues. Germline loops: CDR1 SGHDT, CDR2 YYEEEE. The V and J ends lost 2 bases and 5 bases, in that order; junction bases with no gene match: 1. The CDR3 DNA sequence: TGTGCCAGCAGCTTTAGGGGGCACGAGCAGTACGTC. Its translation: CASSFRGHEQYV.

In this sample, this clone turned up a few times. The chain combines TRBV28 with TRBJ2-7; 9 bases agree with TRBD1. V trimming: 3 bases; J trimming: 2 bases; junction bases outside the gene matches: 8. This CDR3 comprises 16 residues. The germline gives CDR1 MDHEN, CDR2 SYDVKM. The CDR3 nucleotides read TGTGCCAGCAGTTTCCAAACCGGGACAGGGACCTACGAGCAGTACTTC. It yields the protein CASSFQTGTGTYEQYF.

The chain links TRBV11-2 to TRBJ2-5; 12 positions agree with TRBD2. The CDR3 covers 14 residues. Trimming at V came to 4 bases and at J to 5 bases, leaving 2 bases not matched to a gene. Per the germline V gene, CDR1 is SGHAT and CDR2 is FQNNGV. The chain's CDR3 is CASSSSGGDETQYF. CDR3 nucleotides: TGTGCCAGCAGCTCTAGCGGGGGGGATGAGACCCAGTACTTC.

The chain recombines TRBV7-3 with TRBJ2-1; 8 nucleotides match TRBD1. The trim removed 2 bases at V and 7 bases at J, leaving 7 bases unmatched. The CDR3 totals 15 residues. Germline CDR1 reads SGHTA; CDR2 reads FQGTGA. The chain's CDR3 is CASSLQGASNNEQFF. In DNA, the CDR3 is TGTGCCAGCAGCTTACAGGGGGCGTCTAATAATGAGCAGTTCTTC.

V usage is TRBV30 and J usage is TRBJ1-2; no definite D call. Germline values: CDR1 GTSNPN, CDR2 SVGIG (reference sequence). Trimming took off 3 bases at V and 7 bases at J, with 18 bases between the two ends. The CDR3 has 14 amino acids. As DNA, the CDR3 is TGTGCCTGGAGCCTTACGTCATTAACGGGTGGCTACACCTTC. It yields the protein CAWSLTSLTGGYTF.

The chain recombines TRBV6-5 with TRBJ2-5; 10 positions agree with TRBD2. Germline V gene sequence: CDR1 MNHEY, CDR2 SVGAGI. This CDR3 has 15 amino acids. The V and J ends lost 6 bases and 7 bases, in that order; junction bases with no gene match: 11. The DNA of the CDR3 is TGTGCCAGCAGGTCACTAGCGGGGTCTCCGCGGACCCAGTACTTC. Translating it yields CASRSLAGSPRTQYF.

The chain joins TRBV19 to TRBJ1-5; TRBD1 matches 9 bases. CDR1 and CDR2 (germline): LNHDA, SQIVND (reference sequence). V lost 3 bases to trimming and J lost 3 bases; unmatched junction nucleotides: 15. This CDR3 has 19 residues. CDR3 sequence (DNA): TGTGCCAGTAGTATCGGTAGAAGGGGATGGACAGGGGACAATCAGCCCCAGCATTTT. Translated: CASSIGRRGWTGDNQPQHF. Full variable domain (rest looked up from reference TRBV19 and TRBJ1-5): DGGITQSPKYLFRKEGQNVTLSCEQNLNHDAMYWYRQDPGQGLRLIYYSQIVNDFQKGDIAEGYSVSREKKESFPLTVTSAQKNPTAFYLCASSIGRRGWTGDNQPQHFGDGTRLSIL.

This clone has a count of ten or more. V is TRBV2 and J is TRBJ2-3; D possibly corresponds to TRBD1 (6 bases). Germline CDR1 is SNHLY and CDR2 is FYNNEI. Trimming left V 8 bases short and J 1 base short, with 13 bases between. The CDR3 spans 14 residues. The CDR3 is CASEVGARTDTQYF. CDR3 DNA sequence: TGTGCCAGCGAGGTGGGGGCCCGCACAGATACGCAGTATTTT.

The chain carries TRBV11-3 and TRBJ2-2; D uncertain. V was pared by 5 bases and J by 4 bases, with 11 bases between. CDR3 length: 14 residues. CDR1 and CDR2 (germline): SGHNT, YENEEA. The DNA for the CDR3 is TGTGCCAGCAGCCCCCGTTCGGGCACCGGGGAGCTGTTTTTT. Amino acids: CASSPRSGTGELFF.

The chain carries TRBV7-9 and TRBJ2-1; TRBD2 agrees at 9 bases. CDR3 length equals 18 residues. Unmatched junction bases numbered 12, after V lost 1 base and J lost 5 bases. The germline V gene has CDR1 SEHNR and CDR2 FQNEAQ (reference sequence). CDR3 DNA: TGTGCCAGCAGCTTAGAAAGACCGCTAGCGGGACGAAACAATGAGCAGTTCTTC. Amino acids: CASSLERPLAGRNNEQFF.

The chain employs TRBV7-9 and TRBJ2-1; 10 bases line up with TRBD2. V lost 8 bases to trimming and J lost 5 bases; unmatched junction nucleotides: 3. The length of the CDR3 is 13 residues. CDR1 SEHNR and CDR2 FQNEAQ come from the germline V gene (reference sequence). This CDR3 reads CASQAGGNNEQFF. The CDR3 coding sequence is TGTGCCAGCCAAGCGGGAGGGAACAATGAGCAGTTCTTC.

The chain has TRBV19 and TRBJ1-5; a weak D match, TRBD1 (6 bases). Germline-derived CDR1 and CDR2 are LNHDA and SQIVND (reference sequence). The V end lost 3 bases, the J end lost 5 bases, and 11 bases lay between the germline ends. The CDR3 is 14 amino acids. The CDR3 DNA follows: TGTGCCAGTAGTATGGGGGCCCTATATCAGCCCCAGCATTTT. It is translated as CASSMGALYQPQHF.

The V gene is TRBV6-5, the J gene TRBJ2-5, with D hard to call. The CDR3 totals 12 residues. Between the trimmed V and J ends, which lost 5 bases and 0 bases, there was a span of 4 bases. Germline CDR1 and CDR2: MNHEY and SVGAGI. The CDR3 loop reads CASSPDQETQYF. The CDR3 coding sequence is TGTGCCAGCAGTCCCGACCAAGAGACCCAGTACTTC.

The rearrangement joins TRBV28 to TRBJ1-5, with D uncertain. The CDR3 has 12 residues. The germline V gene has CDR1 MDHEN and CDR2 SYDVKM. V gave up 7 bases and J gave up 3 bases, with 7 bases separating them. CDR3 nucleotides: TGTGCCAGCAACACCTTCAATCAGCCCCAGCATTTT. This codes for CASNTFNQPQHF.

This clone has just one count. The chain couples TRBV6-6 to TRBJ2-6; TRBD1 agrees at 7 bases. Germline trimming cut 7 bases from V and 3 bases from J; bases unmatched to any gene: 6. The CDR3 covers 15 residues. Germline CDR1 and CDR2: MNHNY and SVGAGI (reference sequence). The CDR3 sequence is CASTNPGGGANVLTF. The CDR3 coding sequence is TGTGCCAGCACCAACCCAGGGGGTGGGGCCAACGTCCTGACTTTC.

The rearrangement links TRBV7-9 to TRBJ1-2; weak D call: TRBD1 (6 bases). Germline V gene lookup returns CDR1 SEHNR and CDR2 FQNEAQ (reference sequence). V lost 3 bases and J 3 bases, leaving 8 bases between the germline ends. The length of the CDR3 is 13 residues. The CDR3, as DNA: TGTGCCAGCAGCTTCGACAGGTACTATGGCTACACCTTC. It translates to CASSFDRYYGYTF.

The chain carries TRBV4-1 and TRBJ1-6; TRBD1 agrees at 7 bases. V was pared by 2 bases and J by 10 bases, with 8 bases of the junction left unmatched. The CDR3 loop spans 15 amino acids. Per the germline V gene, CDR1 is MGHRA and CDR2 is YSYEKL. The CDR3 region has the DNA TGCGCCAGCAGCCAACCTGACAGGGAACTCTCACCCCTCCACTTT. Translation gives CASSQPDRELSPLHF.

CDR3 residues: CASSLGQEGTQYF. CDR3 coding DNA: TGCGCCAGCAGCTTGGGACAGGAAGGGACCCAGTACTTC. This chain joins TRBV5-1 and TRBJ2-5; D may be TRBD1 (6 bases). Germline V gene sequence: CDR1 SGHRS, CDR2 YFSETQ. V dropped 0 bases and J dropped 7 bases, with 10 bases sitting between them. This CDR3 contains 13 residues.

The genes are TRBV19 and TRBJ2-3; 8 bases are a match to TRBD2. From germline, CDR1 is LNHDA and CDR2 SQIVND (reference sequence). The CDR3 runs 16 residues. The junction had 12 bases not matched to a gene; V was cut back by 5 bases and J by 5 bases. CDR3 DNA sequence: TGTGCCAGTAGTCCCCGGTCAGCGGGAGTTGTAGATACGCAGTATTTT. Translating gives CASSPRSAGVVDTQYF. The complete variable domain, with remaining parts taken from reference TRBV19 and TRBJ2-3, reads DGGITQSPKYLFRKEGQNVTLSCEQNLNHDAMYWYRQDPGQGLRLIYYSQIVNDFQKGDIAEGYSVSREKKESFPLTVTSAQKNPTAFYLCASSPRSAGVVDTQYFGPGTRLTVL.

The chain joins TRBV24-1 to TRBJ1-2, with 7 bases aligning to TRBD1. Per germline, CDR1 KGHDR and CDR2 SFDVKD. The CDR3 extends over 15 amino acids. Losses at the gene ends were 5 bases for V and 6 bases for J; bases not matched to a gene: 11. The CDR3 protein is CATSARDRGYHGYTF. CDR3 sequence (DNA): TGTGCCACCAGTGCCCGGGACAGAGGATATCATGGCTACACCTTC.

V is TRBV24-1 and J is TRBJ1-2; TRBD1 matches 9 bases. Losses at the gene ends were 3 bases for V and 3 bases for J; bases not matched to a gene: 7. CDR3 length: 16 amino acids. Germline V gene data show CDR1 as KGHDR and CDR2 as SFDVKD. The CDR3 sequence: CATSDPGTGRDYGYTF. The CDR3 DNA reads TGTGCCACCAGTGATCCCGGGACAGGGAGGGACTATGGCTACACCTTC.